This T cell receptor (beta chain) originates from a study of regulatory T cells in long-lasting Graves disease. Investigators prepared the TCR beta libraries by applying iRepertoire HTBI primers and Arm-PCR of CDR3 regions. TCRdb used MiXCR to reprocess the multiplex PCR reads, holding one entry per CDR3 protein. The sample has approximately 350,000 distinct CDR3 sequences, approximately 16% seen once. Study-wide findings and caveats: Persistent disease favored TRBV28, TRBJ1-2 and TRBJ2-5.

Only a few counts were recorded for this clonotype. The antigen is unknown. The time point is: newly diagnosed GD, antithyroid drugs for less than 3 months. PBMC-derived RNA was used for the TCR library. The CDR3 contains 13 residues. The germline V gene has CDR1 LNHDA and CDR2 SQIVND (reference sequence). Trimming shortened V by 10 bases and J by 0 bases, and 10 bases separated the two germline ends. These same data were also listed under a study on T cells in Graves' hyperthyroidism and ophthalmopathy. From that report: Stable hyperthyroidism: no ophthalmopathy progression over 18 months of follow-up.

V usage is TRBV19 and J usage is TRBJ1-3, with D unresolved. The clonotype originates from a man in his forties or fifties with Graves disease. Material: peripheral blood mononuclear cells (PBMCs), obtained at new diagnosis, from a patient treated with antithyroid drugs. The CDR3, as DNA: TGTGCCACGACCCTGAACTCTGGAAACACCATATATTTT. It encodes CATTLNSGNTIYF. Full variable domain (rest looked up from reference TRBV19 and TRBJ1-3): DGGITQSPKYLFRKEGQNVTLSCEQNLNHDAMYWYRQDPGQGLRLIYYSQIVNDFQKGDIAEGYSVSREKKESFPLTVTSAQKNPTAFYLCATTLNSGNTIYFGEGSWLTVV.